These 6 T cell receptor beta chains were sequenced from one sample in a study of blood T cell repertoires in COVID-19. The data were produced by immunoSEQ multiplex PCR, yet TCRdb's version contains in-frame clones alone and is incomplete. The sample consists of approximately 260,000 clones, around 88% of them appearing once. The sample consisted of PBMCs or T cells enriched from blood (not recorded which). The source of these receptors is a woman aged 40 to 49 with acute COVID-19.

This chain connects TRBV3-1 (or the pseudogene TRBV3-2) to TRBJ2-3; the match to TRBD2 covers 7 bases. This CDR3 is 16 amino acids long. The V gene's germline CDR1 is LGHDT and CDR2 YNNKEL (reference sequence). V was pared by 3 bases and J by 2 bases, with 8 bases of the junction left unmatched. DNA of the CDR3: TGTGCCAGCAGCCACCTAGCGGCCCTTTCCACAGATACGCAGTATTTT. Its protein is CASSHLAALSTDTQYF.

The chain joins TRBV10-3 to TRBJ1-1; TRBD1 matches at 10 bases. J was trimmed by 1 base and V by 6 bases; bases with no gene match: 8. The CDR3 contains 16 residues. In germline, CDR1 is ENHRY, CDR2 SYGVKD. CDR3 sequence: CAISKTGGVGNTEAFF. The CDR3 DNA reads TGTGCCATCAGCAAGACAGGGGGCGTCGGGAACACTGAAGCTTTCTTT.

The chain recombines TRBV9 with TRBJ2-5, with 10 bases aligning to TRBD2. V was clipped by 0 bases and J by 4 bases; unmatched bases: 9. Looked up from germline, CDR1 is SGDLS and CDR2 is YYNGEE. CDR3 length: 17 residues. CDR3 residues: CASSVEGSSGSGETQYF. The CDR3 region has the DNA TGTGCCAGCAGCGTAGAAGGTTCTAGCGGGAGTGGAGAGACCCAGTACTTC.

The rearrangement links TRBV28 to TRBJ2-3, with TRBD2 matching over 7 bases. J was trimmed by 1 base and V by 5 bases; bases with no gene match: 6. The length of the CDR3 is 15 residues. The germline V gene encodes CDR1 MDHEN and CDR2 SYDVKM. In DNA form, the CDR3 reads TGTGCCAGCAGTCTAAGGAGCGGGGGCACAGATACGCAGTATTTT. It is translated as CASSLRSGGTDTQYF.

J is TRBJ1-2 and V is TRBV27, with 10 nucleotides matching TRBD1. J gave up 0 bases and V 6 bases, and 4 bases lay outside the gene matches. The CDR3 loop spans 15 amino acids. Germline CDR1 and CDR2: MNHEY and SMNVEV (reference sequence). The CDR3: CASRGTGATNYGYTF. The CDR3, as DNA: TGTGCCAGCAGGGGGACAGGGGCTACTAACTATGGCTACACCTTC.

The V call is TRBV9, the J call TRBJ2-5; D possibly corresponds to TRBD2 (6 bases). V was cut by 3 bases and J by 5 bases, with 11 bases left in between. Germline CDR1 is SGDLS and CDR2 is YYNGEE. This CDR3 is 13 amino acids long. The CDR3: CASSETSLETQYF. In DNA, the CDR3 is TGTGCCAGCAGCGAGACTAGTCTGGAGACCCAGTACTTC.